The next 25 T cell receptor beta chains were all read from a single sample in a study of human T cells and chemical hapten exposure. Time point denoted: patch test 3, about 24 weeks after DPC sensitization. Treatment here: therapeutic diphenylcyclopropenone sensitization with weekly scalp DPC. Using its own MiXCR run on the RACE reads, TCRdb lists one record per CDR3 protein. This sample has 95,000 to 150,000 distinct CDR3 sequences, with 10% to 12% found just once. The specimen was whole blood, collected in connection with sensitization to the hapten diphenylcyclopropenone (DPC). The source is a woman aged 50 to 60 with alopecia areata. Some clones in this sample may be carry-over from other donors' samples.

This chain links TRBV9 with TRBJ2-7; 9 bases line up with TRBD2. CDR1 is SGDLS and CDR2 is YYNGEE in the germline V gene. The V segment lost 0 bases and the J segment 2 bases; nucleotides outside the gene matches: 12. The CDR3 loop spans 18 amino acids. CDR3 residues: CASSVGPAGGRVPYEQYF. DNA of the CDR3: TGTGCCAGCAGCGTAGGCCCCGCCGGCGGGAGGGTCCCCTACGAGCAGTACTTC.

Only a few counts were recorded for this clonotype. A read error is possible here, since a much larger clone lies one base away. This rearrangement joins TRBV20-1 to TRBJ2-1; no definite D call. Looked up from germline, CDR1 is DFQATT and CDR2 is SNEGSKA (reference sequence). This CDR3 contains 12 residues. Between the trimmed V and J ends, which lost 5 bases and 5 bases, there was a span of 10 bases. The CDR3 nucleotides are TGCAGTGCTCGTGGGGTTAACAATGAGCAGTTCTTC. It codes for CSARGVNNEQFF.

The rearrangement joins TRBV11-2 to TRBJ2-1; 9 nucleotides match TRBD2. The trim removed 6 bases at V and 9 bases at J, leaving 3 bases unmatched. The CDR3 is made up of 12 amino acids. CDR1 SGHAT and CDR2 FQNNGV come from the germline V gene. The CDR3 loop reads CASSRLAVEQFF. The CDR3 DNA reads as TGTGCCAGCAGTAGACTAGCGGTTGAGCAGTTCTTC.

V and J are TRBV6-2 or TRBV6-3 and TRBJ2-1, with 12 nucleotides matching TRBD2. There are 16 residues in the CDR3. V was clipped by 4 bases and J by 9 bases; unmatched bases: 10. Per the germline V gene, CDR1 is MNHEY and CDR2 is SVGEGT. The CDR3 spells CASSSLASGRASEQFF. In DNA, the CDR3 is TGTGCCAGCAGTTCCTTGGCTAGCGGGAGGGCAAGTGAGCAGTTCTTC.

The CDR3: CASSLVDLEAGTQYF. CDR3 nucleotides: TGTGCCAGCAGCTTAGTTGATCTGGAGGCGGGTACGCAGTATTTT. V is TRBV7-9 and J is TRBJ2-3, with D perhaps TRBD2 (5 bases). V was trimmed by 1 base and J by 8 bases, leaving 16 bases between them. The CDR3 runs to 15 residues. The V gene's germline CDR1 is SEHNR and CDR2 FQNEAQ (reference sequence).

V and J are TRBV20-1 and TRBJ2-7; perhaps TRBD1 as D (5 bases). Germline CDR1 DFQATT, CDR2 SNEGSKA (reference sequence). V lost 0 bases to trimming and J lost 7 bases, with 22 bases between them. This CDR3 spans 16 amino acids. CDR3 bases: TGCAGTGCTAGAGAAGCGTACGGTTTCCCCAACAGGGAGCAGTACTTC. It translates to CSAREAYGFPNREQYF.

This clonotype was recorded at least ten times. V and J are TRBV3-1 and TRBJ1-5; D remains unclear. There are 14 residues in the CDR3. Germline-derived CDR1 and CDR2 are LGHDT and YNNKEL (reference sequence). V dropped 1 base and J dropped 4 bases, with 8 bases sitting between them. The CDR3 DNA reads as TGTGCCAGCAGCCAAGGCCAAGGAAATCAGCCCCAGCATTTT. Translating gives CASSQGQGNQPQHF.

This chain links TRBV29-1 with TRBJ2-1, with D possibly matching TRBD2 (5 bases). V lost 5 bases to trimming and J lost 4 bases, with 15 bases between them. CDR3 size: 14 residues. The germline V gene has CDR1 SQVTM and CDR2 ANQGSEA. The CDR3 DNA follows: TGCAGCGTTCCCCCCGGGGTAGGTTACAATGAGCAGTTCTTC. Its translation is CSVPPGVGYNEQFF.

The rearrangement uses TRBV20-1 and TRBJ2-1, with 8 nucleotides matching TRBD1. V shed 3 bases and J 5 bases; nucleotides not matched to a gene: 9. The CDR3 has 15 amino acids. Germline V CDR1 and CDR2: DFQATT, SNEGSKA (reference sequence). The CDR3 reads CSASPRDRRNNEQFF. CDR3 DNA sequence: TGCAGTGCTAGCCCCCGGGACAGGAGAAACAATGAGCAGTTCTTC.

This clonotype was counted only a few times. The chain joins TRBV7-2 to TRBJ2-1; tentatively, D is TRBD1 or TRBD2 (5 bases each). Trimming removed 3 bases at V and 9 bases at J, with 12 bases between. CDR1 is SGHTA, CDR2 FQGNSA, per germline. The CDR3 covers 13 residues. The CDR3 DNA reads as TGTGCCAGCAGCTTGGACTTAGACAGTGAGCAGTTCTTC. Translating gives CASSLDLDSEQFF.

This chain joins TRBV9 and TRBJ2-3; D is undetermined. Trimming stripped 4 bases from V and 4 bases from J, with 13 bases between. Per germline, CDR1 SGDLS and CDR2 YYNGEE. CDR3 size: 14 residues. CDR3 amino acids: CASSPPERPDTQYF. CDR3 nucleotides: TGTGCCAGCAGCCCCCCAGAGCGCCCAGATACGCAGTATTTT.

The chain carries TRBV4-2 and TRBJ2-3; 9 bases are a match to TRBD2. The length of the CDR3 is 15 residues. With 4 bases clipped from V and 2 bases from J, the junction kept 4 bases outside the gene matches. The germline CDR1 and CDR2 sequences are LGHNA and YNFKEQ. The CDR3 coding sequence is TGTGCCAGCAGCCCGGAGCGGGAGGTCACAGATACGCAGTATTTT. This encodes CASSPEREVTDTQYF.

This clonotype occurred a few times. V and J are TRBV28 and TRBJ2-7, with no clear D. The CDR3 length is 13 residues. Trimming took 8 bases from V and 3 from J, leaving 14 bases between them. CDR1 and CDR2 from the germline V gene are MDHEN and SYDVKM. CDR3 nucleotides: TGTGCCAGCGGTCCCCCTAGGAGCTACGAGCAGTACTTC. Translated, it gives CASGPPRSYEQYF.

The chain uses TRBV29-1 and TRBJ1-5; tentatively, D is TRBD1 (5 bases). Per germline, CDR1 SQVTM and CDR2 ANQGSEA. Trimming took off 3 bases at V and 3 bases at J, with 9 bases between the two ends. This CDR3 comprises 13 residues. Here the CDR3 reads CSVDEGNNQPQHF. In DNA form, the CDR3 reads TGCAGCGTTGACGAGGGGAACAATCAGCCCCAGCATTTT.

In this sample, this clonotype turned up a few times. CDR3 nucleotide sequence: TGTGCCAGCAGCTTTGGTCCCTTTGGAGCTGAAAAACTGTTTTTT. Translating gives CASSFGPFGAEKLFF. V gene TRBV7-8 combines with J gene TRBJ1-4; D is ambiguous. This CDR3 is 15 amino acids long. Germline loops: CDR1 SGHVS, CDR2 FQNEAQ. V dropped 3 bases and J dropped 7 bases, with 15 bases sitting between them.

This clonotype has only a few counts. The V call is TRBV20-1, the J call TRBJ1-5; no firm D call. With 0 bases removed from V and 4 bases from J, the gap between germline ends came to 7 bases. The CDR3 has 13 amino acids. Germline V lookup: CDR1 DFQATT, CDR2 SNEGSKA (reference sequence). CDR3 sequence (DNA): TGCAGTGCTAGAGAGGACGGTAATCAGCCCCAGCATTTT. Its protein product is CSAREDGNQPQHF.

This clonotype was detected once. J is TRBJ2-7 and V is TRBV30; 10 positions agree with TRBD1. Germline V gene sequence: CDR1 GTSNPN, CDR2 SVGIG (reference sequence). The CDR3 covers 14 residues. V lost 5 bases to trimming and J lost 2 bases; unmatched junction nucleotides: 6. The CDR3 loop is CAWGGTGDAYEQYF. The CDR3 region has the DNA TGTGCCTGGGGTGGGACAGGGGACGCCTACGAGCAGTACTTC.

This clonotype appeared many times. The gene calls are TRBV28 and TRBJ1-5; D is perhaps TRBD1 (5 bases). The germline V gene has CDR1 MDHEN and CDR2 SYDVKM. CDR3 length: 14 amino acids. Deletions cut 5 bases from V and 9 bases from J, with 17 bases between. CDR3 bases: TGTGCCAGCAGTCCCTATCAGGGCCAACTGCCCCAGCATTTT. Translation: CASSPYQGQLPQHF.

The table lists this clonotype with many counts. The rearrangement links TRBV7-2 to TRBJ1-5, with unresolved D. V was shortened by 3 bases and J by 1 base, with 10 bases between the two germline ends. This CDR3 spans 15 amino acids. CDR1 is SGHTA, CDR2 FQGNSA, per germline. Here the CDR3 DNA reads TGTGCCAGCAGCTTGAGCGATTCGAGCAATCAGCCCCAGCATTTT. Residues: CASSLSDSSNQPQHF.

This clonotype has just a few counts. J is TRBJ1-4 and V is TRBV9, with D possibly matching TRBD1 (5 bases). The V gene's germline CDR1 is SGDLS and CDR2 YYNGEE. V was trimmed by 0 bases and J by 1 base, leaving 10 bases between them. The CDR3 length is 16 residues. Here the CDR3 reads CASSVEGRGTNEKLFF. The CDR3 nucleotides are TGTGCCAGCAGCGTAGAAGGGAGGGGAACTAATGAAAAACTGTTTTTT.

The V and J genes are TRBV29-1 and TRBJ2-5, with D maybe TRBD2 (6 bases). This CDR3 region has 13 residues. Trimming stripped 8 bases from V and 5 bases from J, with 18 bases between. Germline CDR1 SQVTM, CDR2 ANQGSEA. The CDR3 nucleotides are TGCAGCTCCGGGGGAAAGGACGGGGAGACCCAGTACTTC. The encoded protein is CSSGGKDGETQYF. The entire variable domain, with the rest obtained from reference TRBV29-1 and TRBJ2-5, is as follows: SAVISQKPSRDICQRGTSLTIQCQVDSQVTMMFWYRQQPGQSLTLIATANQGSEATYESGFVIDKFPISRPNLTFSTLTVSNMSPEDSSIYLCSSGGKDGETQYFGPGTRLLVL.

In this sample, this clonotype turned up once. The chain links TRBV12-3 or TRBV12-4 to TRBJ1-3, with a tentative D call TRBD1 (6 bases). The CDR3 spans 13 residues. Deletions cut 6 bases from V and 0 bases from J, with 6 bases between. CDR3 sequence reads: CASSRGSGNTIYF. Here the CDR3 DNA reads TGTGCCAGCAGCAGGGGCTCTGGAAACACCATATATTTT.

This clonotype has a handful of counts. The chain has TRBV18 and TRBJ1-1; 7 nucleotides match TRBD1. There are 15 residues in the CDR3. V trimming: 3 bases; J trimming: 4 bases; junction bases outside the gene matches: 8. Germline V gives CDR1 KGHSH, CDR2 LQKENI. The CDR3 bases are TGTGCCAGCTCACCTGAAGACAGGGCCGGCACTGAAGCTTTCTTT. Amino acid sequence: CASSPEDRAGTEAFF.

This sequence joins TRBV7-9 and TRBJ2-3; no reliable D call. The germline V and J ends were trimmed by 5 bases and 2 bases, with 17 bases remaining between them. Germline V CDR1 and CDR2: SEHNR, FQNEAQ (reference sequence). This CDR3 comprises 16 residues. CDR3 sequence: CASSLTDGVVTDTQYF. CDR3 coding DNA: TGTGCCAGCAGCCTCACCGACGGAGTGGTCACAGATACGCAGTATTTT.

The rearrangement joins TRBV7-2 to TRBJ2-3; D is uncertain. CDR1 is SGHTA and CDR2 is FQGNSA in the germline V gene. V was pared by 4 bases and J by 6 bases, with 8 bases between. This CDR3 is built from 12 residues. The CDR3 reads CASSSAPDTQYF. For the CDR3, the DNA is TGTGCCAGCAGCTCCGCTCCGGATACGCAGTATTTT.